The clone carrying this T cell receptor beta chain has a handful of counts. The antigen remains undetermined. TCRdb recomputed calls from the RT-PCR reads with MiXCR, one row per CDR3 protein. The table shows under 550,000 distinct CDR3 sequences, with about 7.2% occurring only once. The entry originates in a study of response to subunit inactivated influenza vaccine. Study-wide results and limits: The authors proposed limited new T cell recruitment per seasonal influenza vaccination.

Trimming cost V 4 bases and J 3 bases, with 10 bases left between them. Germline V gene lookup returns CDR1 MGHDK and CDR2 SYGVNS. The CDR3 loop spans 14 amino acids. The sample here was PBMCs from blood, taken less than 30 months after vaccination. The sequence derives from a man aged 45-69 years who received an inactivated influenza vaccine. This chain joins TRBV25-1 and TRBJ2-1, with D possibly being TRBD2 (5 bases). The CDR3 sequence is CASSVEEGYNEQFF. As DNA, the CDR3 is TGTGCCAGCAGTGTGGAAGAGGGCTACAATGAGCAGTTCTTC. Full variable domain (missing parts from reference TRBV25-1 and TRBJ2-1): EADIYQTPRYLVIGTGKKITLECSQTMGHDKMYWYQQDPGMELHLIHYSYGVNSTEKGDLSSESTVSRIRTEHFPLTLESARPSHTSQYLCASSVEEGYNEQFFGPGTRLTVL.